Described below is a single T cell receptor beta chain sequence and its context. Its cognate antigen is unknown. Researchers ran the PCR with 60 Vbeta and 13 Jbeta primers. Clones were read by immunoSEQ multiplex PCR, and TCRdb kept only the in-frame ones, dropping some. The sample lists roughly 190,000 clones; around 80% were seen once. At sampling all donors were nominally healthy, likely with unrecorded immune exposures. This specimen comes from a study of cytomegalovirus exposure and HLA in healthy donors. Study findings and constraints: The authors later linked a missense DCLRE1C variant to TCR beta V- and J-gene trimming. A later analysis found that most CMV-associated TCR beta chains appeared HLA-restricted. In vitro checks showed that a few CMV-associated chains really do target CMV antigens.

The CDR3 is 13 residues long. Germline V gene sequence: CDR1 MDHEN, CDR2 SYDVKM. V lost 7 bases and J 0 bases, leaving 10 bases between the germline ends. Specimen: PBMCs. This receptor was identified in a woman aged 45-59 years in good health and CMV-seronegative. The chain recombines TRBV28 with TRBJ2-7, with D tentatively TRBD1 (5 bases). DNA for the CDR3: TGTGCCAGCACCACACAGGTCTCCTACGAGCAGTACTTC. Translating gives CASTTQVSYEQYF.